The 2 T cell receptor beta chains in this list originate from one sample, sequenced in a study of regulatory T cells in long-lasting Graves disease. Indicated time point: persistent/refractory GD, antithyroid drugs over 5 years with positive TRAb. Making the TCR library involved RNA that had been extracted from PBMCs. Arm-PCR of CDR3 regions and iRepertoire HTBI primers were used to build TCR beta libraries. TCRdb reprocessed the multiplex PCR reads with MiXCR, giving one entry per CDR3 protein. The table lists approximately 690,000 distinct CDR3 sequences, around 30% of them singletons. The sample here was peripheral blood mononuclear cells (PBMCs), taken when the disease was refractory, from a patient treated with antithyroid drugs. These TCRs come from a female donor with Graves disease.

The V and J genes are TRBV13 and TRBJ2-7, with D unresolved. The CDR3 totals 15 residues. Trimming took off 0 bases at V and 2 bases at J, with 11 bases between the two ends. Looked up from germline, CDR1 is PRHDT and CDR2 is FYEKMQ (reference sequence). For the CDR3, the DNA is TGTGCCAGCAGCTTAGGCGTTGGGGAAACCTACGAGCAGTACTTC. It codes for CASSLGVGETYEQYF.

The chain has TRBV6-4 and TRBJ2-7, with 9 bases lining up with TRBD2. The CDR3 is 15 residues long. The V gene end was trimmed by 3 bases and the J gene end by 0 bases; junction bases not matched to a gene: 3. Germline loops: CDR1 MRHNA, CDR2 SNTAGT. The CDR3 DNA reads TGTGCCAGCAGTGATTCGACTAGCGGCTCCTACGAGCAGTACTTC. It specifies CASSDSTSGSYEQYF.